The 18 T cell receptor beta chains given below trace back to one sample, sequenced in a study of blood T cell repertoires in COVID-19. This table comes from immunoSEQ multiplex PCR, and its TCRdb copy is limited to in-frame clones, with some not included. The sample lists 120,000 to 150,000 clones; around 80% were seen once. The sequenced sample consisted of peripheral blood. The receptors derive from a woman aged 50 to 65 in a cohort sampled during active or convalescent COVID-19.

The CDR3 loop reads CASRPRSATNEKLFF. The DNA for the CDR3 is TGTGCCAGCAGGCCCAGGTCCGCAACTAATGAAAAACTGTTTTTT. The chain is built from TRBV2 and TRBJ1-4, with no clear D. Germline CDR1 is SNHLY and CDR2 is FYNNEI. The CDR3 totals 15 residues. With 6 bases removed from V and 0 bases from J, the gap between germline ends came to 11 bases.

The rearrangement joins TRBV5-1 to TRBJ1-4; 8 nucleotides match TRBD1. From germline, CDR1 is SGHRS and CDR2 YFSETQ. V lost 0 bases and J lost 13; bases outside the gene matches: 8. The CDR3 totals 14 residues. CDR3: CASSLDDRGVRLFF. The CDR3 DNA reads as TGCGCCAGCAGCTTGGATGACAGGGGTGTCCGACTGTTTTTT.

This rearrangement joins TRBV7-9 to TRBJ1-5; no definite D call. V was cut by 5 bases and J by 0 bases, with 11 bases left in between. This CDR3 contains 15 residues. Germline V gene data show CDR1 as SEHNR and CDR2 as FQNEAQ (reference sequence). In DNA, the CDR3 is TGTGCCAGCAGCCAAGGCGGATATAGCAATCAGCCCCAGCATTTT. Encoded protein: CASSQGGYSNQPQHF.

V and J are TRBV12-3 or TRBV12-4 and TRBJ1-2; D not resolved. Trimming removed 6 bases from V and 6 bases from J, with 8 bases in between. This CDR3 has 11 residues. The CDR3, as DNA: TGTGCCAGCAGGGCACCAGATGGCTACACCTTC. Amino acid sequence: CASRAPDGYTF.

V usage is TRBV12-5 and J usage is TRBJ2-1, with TRBD1 identical over 9 bases. From germline, CDR1 is LGHNT and CDR2 FRNRAP. Trimming removed 4 bases from V and 6 bases from J; junction bases left unmatched: 4. The CDR3 length is 14 residues. As DNA, the CDR3 is TGTGCTAGTGGTTGGCCGGGACAGGGCAATGAGCAGTTCTTC. Encoded protein: CASGWPGQGNEQFF.

V gene TRBV4-2 combines with J gene TRBJ1-6; 7 nucleotides align to TRBD1. This CDR3 region has 15 residues. Germline trimming cut 5 bases from V and 6 bases from J; bases unmatched to any gene: 7. Per germline, CDR1 LGHNA and CDR2 YNFKEQ. The CDR3 bases are TGTGCCAGCAGCGTCCAACAGGGGTTTAATTCACCCCTCCACTTT. Translated, it gives CASSVQQGFNSPLHF.

The table lists this clone with a count of one. The V gene is TRBV19, the J gene TRBJ1-3, with D hard to call. V was trimmed by 0 bases and J by 4 bases, leaving 13 bases between them. CDR1 and CDR2 (germline): LNHDA, SQIVND (reference sequence). The length of the CDR3 is 16 residues. The CDR3 loop reads CASSIDLAGKGNTIYF. Here the CDR3 DNA reads TGTGCCAGTAGTATAGATCTGGCAGGTAAGGGAAACACCATATATTTT.

This clone was seen more than once but under ten times. The chain recombines TRBV5-1 with TRBJ1-1; unclear D gene. From germline, CDR1 is SGHRS and CDR2 YFSETQ. V was cut by 1 base and J by 1 base, with 5 bases left in between. This CDR3 is built from 13 residues. CDR3 region: CASSLQENTEAFF. In nucleotides, the CDR3 is TGCGCCAGCAGCTTGCAGGAGAACACTGAAGCTTTCTTT. Looking up the rest from reference TRBV5-1 and TRBJ1-1 gives the full variable domain: KAGVTQTPRYLIKTRGQQVTLSCSPISGHRSVSWYQQTPGQGLQFLFEYFSETQRNKGNFPGRFSGRQFSNSRSEMNVSTLELGDSALYLCASSLQENTEAFFGQGTRLTVV.

The genes are TRBV12-3 or TRBV12-4 and TRBJ1-2; 7 positions agree with TRBD1. V lost 7 bases and J lost 2; bases outside the gene matches: 4. The CDR3 runs to 13 residues. CDR3 in DNA: TGTGCCAGCATCCGGGACAGCAACTATGGCTACACCTTC. It specifies CASIRDSNYGYTF.

V usage is TRBV4-3 and J usage is TRBJ2-1, with D hard to call. V lost 3 bases, J lost 4 bases, and 16 bases lay in between. The CDR3 has 16 residues. CDR1 and CDR2 from the germline V gene are LGHNA and YSLEER. The CDR3 is CASSQTSRSLYNEQFF. The CDR3 DNA follows: TGCGCCAGCAGCCAGACTTCCCGATCGTTATACAATGAGCAGTTCTTC.

The rearrangement joins TRBV7-2 to TRBJ1-5; 8 positions match TRBD1. CDR1 and CDR2 from the germline V gene are SGHTA and FQGNSA. The V segment lost 0 bases and the J segment 8 bases; nucleotides outside the gene matches: 9. The CDR3 extends over 16 amino acids. The CDR3 is CASSLAGTGSVEPQHF. The DNA for the CDR3 is TGTGCCAGCAGCTTAGCCGGGACAGGCTCCGTTGAGCCCCAGCATTTT.

The chain links TRBV29-1 to TRBJ1-2; 9 nucleotides agree with TRBD1. With V trimmed by 3 bases and J by 1 base, 9 bases remained unmatched. The CDR3 contains 16 residues. From germline, CDR1 is SQVTM and CDR2 ANQGSEA. DNA of the CDR3: TGCAGCGTTGAGGAGGGACAGGGTGAGGGTAACTATGGCTACACCTTC. It codes for CSVEEGQGEGNYGYTF.

This chain links TRBV2 with TRBJ1-4; 7 nucleotides match TRBD1. This CDR3 region has 17 residues. Trimming at V came to 6 bases and at J to 3 bases, leaving 13 bases not matched to a gene. Germline V CDR1 and CDR2: SNHLY, FYNNEI. The CDR3 here is CASRSTGRGGPNEKLFF. The CDR3 DNA follows: TGTGCCAGCAGATCGACAGGGAGAGGGGGCCCTAATGAAAAACTGTTTTTT.

The gene calls are TRBV2 and TRBJ2-3; 12 bases are a match to TRBD2. V lost 6 bases, J lost 2 bases, and 6 bases stayed unmatched. In germline, CDR1 is SNHLY, CDR2 FYNNEI. CDR3 length: 16 residues. CDR3 nucleotides: TGTGCCAGCAGACCTTGGACTAGCGGGGCCACAGATACGCAGTATTTT. It codes for CASRPWTSGATDTQYF.

The rearrangement joins TRBV2 to TRBJ1-6; 10 positions match TRBD1. This CDR3 has 21 amino acids. The germline gives CDR1 SNHLY, CDR2 FYNNEI. V lost 6 bases, J lost 0 bases, and 17 bases stayed unmatched. As DNA, the CDR3 is TGTGCCAGCAGCCACTACTCCGACAGGGGGCTACCCTCCTCCTATAATTCACCCCTCCACTTT. Its translation: CASSHYSDRGLPSSYNSPLHF.

The chain uses TRBV12-5 and TRBJ2-5, with 10 bases aligning to TRBD2. The V gene's germline CDR1 is LGHNT and CDR2 FRNRAP. With V trimmed by 8 bases and J by 4 bases, 7 bases remained unmatched. This CDR3 spans 14 amino acids. DNA for the CDR3: TGTGCTAGTAGCGGGGGGGCCCGTGGAGAGACCCAGTACTTC. Residues: CASSGGARGETQYF.

The chain is built from TRBV29-1 and TRBJ2-7; TRBD2 might be the D (6 bases). The CDR3 totals 16 residues. Germline-derived CDR1 and CDR2 are SQVTM and ANQGSEA. Trimming removed 7 bases at V and 3 bases at J, with 25 bases between. In DNA form, the CDR3 reads TGCAGCGCTCAAGGGACTTCCAAAACTGCGGACTACGAGCAGTACTTC. Residues: CSAQGTSKTADYEQYF.

This clone has more than one count but fewer than ten. The rearrangement uses TRBV9 and TRBJ1-3; the D is unclear. This CDR3 spans 16 amino acids. CDR1 and CDR2 (germline): SGDLS, YYNGEE. V shed 3 bases and J shed 2 bases, with 15 bases lying between them. As DNA, the CDR3 is TGTGCCAGCAGCGCGCGTTCAACGGAGACTGGAAACACCATATATTTT. As protein: CASSARSTETGNTIYF.